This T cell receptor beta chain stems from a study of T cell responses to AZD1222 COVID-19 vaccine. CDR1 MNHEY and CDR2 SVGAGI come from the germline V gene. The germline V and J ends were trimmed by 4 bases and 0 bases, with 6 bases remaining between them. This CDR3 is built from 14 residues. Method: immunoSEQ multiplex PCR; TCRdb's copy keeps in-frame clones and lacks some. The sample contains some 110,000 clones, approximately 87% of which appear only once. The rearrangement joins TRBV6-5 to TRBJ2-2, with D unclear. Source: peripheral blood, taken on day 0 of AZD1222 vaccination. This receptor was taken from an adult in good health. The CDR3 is CASSWVTNTGELFF. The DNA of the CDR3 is TGTGCCAGCAGTTGGGTCACGAACACCGGGGAGCTGTTTTTT.